The clone carrying this T cell receptor (beta chain) was detected ten times or more. The source of the sample is a study of regulatory T cells in long-lasting Graves disease. Indicated time point: newly diagnosed GD, antithyroid drugs for less than 3 months. PBMC-derived RNA was used for the TCR library. iRepertoire HTBI primers and Arm-PCR of CDR3 regions built TCR beta libraries. TCRdb independently ran MiXCR on the multiplex PCR reads; one entry per CDR3 protein. This sample has 400,000 to 500,000 distinct CDR3 sequences, with over 15% found just once. The CDR3 totals 13 residues. From germline, CDR1 is WNHNN and CDR2 SYGVQD (reference sequence). With 5 bases removed from V and 4 bases from J, the gap between germline ends came to 11 bases. The data were also submitted as part of a second study, on T cells in Graves' hyperthyroidism and ophthalmopathy. That report notes: Patients with uncontrolled infections, other autoimmune diseases, pregnancy or lactation were excluded. First-round RT-PCR targeting the TCR CDR3 was performed with the HTBI primer set.

The material sequenced was peripheral blood mononuclear cells (PBMCs), taken at new diagnosis, from a patient treated with antithyroid drugs. The TCR comes from a woman in her twenties or thirties with Graves disease. J is TRBJ1-1 and V is TRBV10-1; D is unresolved. CDR3 sequence reads: CASSKGLVTEAFF. Here the CDR3 DNA reads TGCGCCAGCAGTAAAGGACTGGTCACTGAAGCTTTCTTT.